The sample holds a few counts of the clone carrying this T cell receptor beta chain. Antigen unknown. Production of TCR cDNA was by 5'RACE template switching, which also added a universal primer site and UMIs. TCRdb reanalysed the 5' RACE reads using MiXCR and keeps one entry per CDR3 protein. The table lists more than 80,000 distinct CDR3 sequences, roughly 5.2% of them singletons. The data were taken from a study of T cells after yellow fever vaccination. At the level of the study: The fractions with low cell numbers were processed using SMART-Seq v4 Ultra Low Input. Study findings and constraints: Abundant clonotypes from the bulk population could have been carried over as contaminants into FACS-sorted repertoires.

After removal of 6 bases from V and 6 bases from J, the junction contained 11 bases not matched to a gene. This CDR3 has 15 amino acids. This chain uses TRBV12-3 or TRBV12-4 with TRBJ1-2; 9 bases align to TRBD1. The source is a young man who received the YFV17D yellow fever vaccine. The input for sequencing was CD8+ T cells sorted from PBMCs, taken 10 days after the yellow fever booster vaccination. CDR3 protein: CASRHPGQGDHGYTF. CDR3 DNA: TGTGCCAGCAGACATCCGGGACAGGGAGACCATGGCTACACCTTC.